One and the same sample provided the 8 T cell receptor beta chains below, sequenced in a study of follicular helper T cells after annual influenza vaccination. Sequencing was performed with immunoSEQ multiplex PCR; in TCRdb, only in-frame clones are kept and a portion is missing. The data show some 11,000 clones, more than 75% seen once. Time point indicated: 2014-2015 season, pre-vaccination. Specimen: CXCR5- memory CD4+ T cells sorted from blood, collected on the day of influenza vaccination. The receptors were gathered from an adult who received the influenza vaccine.

This chain uses TRBV7-2 with TRBJ2-7, with D unresolved. Trimming shortened V by 2 bases and J by 12 bases, and 14 bases separated the two germline ends. This CDR3 is 12 amino acids long. Germline values: CDR1 SGHTA, CDR2 FQGNSA. In DNA, the CDR3 is TGTGCCAGCAGCTTATCAAGGGCTGAGTGGTACTTC. Amino acids: CASSLSRAEWYF.

The chain joins TRBV19 to TRBJ2-1; 7 bases match TRBD2. This CDR3 is built from 16 residues. Losses at the gene ends were 3 bases for V and 0 bases for J; bases not matched to a gene: 5. Germline CDR1 and CDR2: LNHDA and SQIVND (reference sequence). CDR3 DNA: TGTGCCAGTAGTATCAGCGGCGGGAGCTCCTACAATGAGCAGTTCTTC. Protein product: CASSISGGSSYNEQFF. The variable domain in full, with the rest retrieved from reference TRBV19 and TRBJ2-1, is DGGITQSPKYLFRKEGQNVTLSCEQNLNHDAMYWYRQDPGQGLRLIYYSQIVNDFQKGDIAEGYSVSREKKESFPLTVTSAQKNPTAFYLCASSISGGSSYNEQFFGPGTRLTVL.

The chain couples TRBV20-1 to TRBJ2-3, with D unresolved. The CDR3 sequence is 11 residues long. Germline CDR1 reads DFQATT; CDR2 reads SNEGSKA (reference sequence). The CDR3 nucleotides read TGCAGCCTAGAGTACGCAGATACGCAGTATTTT. Encoded protein: CSLEYADTQYF.

The chain links TRBV7-3 to TRBJ2-3, with a tentative D call TRBD2 (5 bases). The CDR3 consists of 15 residues. The germline V gene encodes CDR1 SGHTA and CDR2 FQGTGA. V was cut by 4 bases and J by 4 bases, with 15 bases left in between. Here the CDR3 DNA reads TGTGCCAGCAGCTCCACGAGAGAGGGTGCAGATACGCAGTATTTT. It translates to CASSSTREGADTQYF.

This clone appeared a few times. Here the CDR3 reads CASSLRDLRTGELFF. For the CDR3, the DNA is TGTGCCAGCTCACTAAGAGATCTAAGGACCGGGGAGCTGTTTTTT. The chain employs TRBV18 and TRBJ2-2; D unresolved. The V end was cut by 4 bases, the J end by 5 bases, with 14 bases between. Germline V gene lookup returns CDR1 KGHSH and CDR2 LQKENI. The CDR3 length is 15 residues.

This rearrangement joins TRBV28 to TRBJ1-2; D call uncertain. Germline V gene sequence: CDR1 MDHEN, CDR2 SYDVKM. CDR3 length: 13 residues. Trimming stripped 5 bases from V and 4 bases from J, with 11 bases between. The CDR3 DNA is TGTGCCAGCAGTGGTGAGGGCCCCTATGGCTACACCTTC. Protein: CASSGEGPYGYTF.

V and J are TRBV5-1 and TRBJ2-5, with 8 bases fitting TRBD1. The ends lost 4 bases at V and 5 bases at J; junction bases unmatched: 7. From germline, CDR1 is SGHRS and CDR2 YFSETQ. CDR3 length: 14 residues. This chain's CDR3 is CASSTTGGRETQYF. CDR3 nucleotides: TGCGCCAGCAGCACCACAGGGGGTCGGGAGACCCAGTACTTC.

This clone was seen only once. The chain uses TRBV4-3 and TRBJ2-7, with D perhaps matching TRBD1 or TRBD2 (6 bases each). The CDR3 runs to 15 residues. Germline CDR1 reads LGHNA; CDR2 reads YSLEER. Trimming took off 0 bases at V and 3 bases at J, with 12 bases between the two ends. The CDR3 loop reads CASSQERRGYYEQYF. DNA for the CDR3: TGCGCCAGCAGCCAAGAGCGGAGGGGGTACTACGAGCAGTACTTC.